This TCR beta chain was identified during a study of CD8 T cell repertoires and HIV-1 epitope variants. Looking at the study overall: Each of Twenty-five Gag and Nef epitope peptides stimulated a separate culture. Tested: three Gag epitope families, Nef HW9 and YT9.

Remarks on this clone: Its antigen is currently unknown.

The data were produced by immunoSEQ multiplex PCR, yet TCRdb's version contains in-frame clones alone and is incomplete. The sample lists over a thousand clones, just over 70% occurring once. The study, taken as a whole, reports: The TAALDMSHF plasma variant had no responses, unlike KF9 (about 5 clonotypes) and HW9 (one).

Material: cultured CD8+ T cells derived from PBMCs. This receptor was obtained from a male donor with HIV.

The CDR3 coding sequence is TGTGCCAGCTCTAGTGGAGCGGGGGACTTAAGGAGGGAGCTGTTTTTT. Its translation: CASSSGAGDLRRELFF. The chain combines TRBV7-8 with TRBJ2-2; TRBD2 matches at 8 bases. Germline assignment: CDR1 SGHVS and CDR2 FQNEAQ. J gave up 9 bases and V 8 bases, and 17 bases lay outside the gene matches. The CDR3 is 16 amino acids.